The clone carrying this TCR beta chain came up once. The antigen is unknown. With 3 bases removed from V and 4 bases from J, the gap between germline ends came to 11 bases. CDR3 length equals 14 residues. The data originate from a study of cytomegalovirus exposure and HLA in healthy donors. Findings and limits, study-wide: In a later analysis, several top co-occurrence clusters appeared linked to parvovirus B19, influenza, CMV and Epstein-Barr virus. Overall, approximately 150 TCR beta chains were annotated as cytomegalovirus-associated.

The PCR made use of 60 Vbeta and 13 Jbeta primers. Assay: immunoSEQ multiplex PCR; the TCRdb copy retains only in-frame clones and omits some. This sample yields 130,000 to 150,000 clones, of which around 70% are seen a single time; roughly 2.1% belongs to the top ten. The chain couples TRBV5-3 to TRBJ1-5; D remains unclear. TRBV5-3 is treated as an ORF (open reading frame) with a function not yet certain. This TCR was sampled from a man aged 35-49 years in good health and CMV-seronegative. Sample: PBMCs. CDR3 amino acids: CARSSDTLNQPQHF. The DNA for the CDR3 is TGTGCCAGAAGCTCCGACACTTTAAATCAGCCCCAGCATTTT.